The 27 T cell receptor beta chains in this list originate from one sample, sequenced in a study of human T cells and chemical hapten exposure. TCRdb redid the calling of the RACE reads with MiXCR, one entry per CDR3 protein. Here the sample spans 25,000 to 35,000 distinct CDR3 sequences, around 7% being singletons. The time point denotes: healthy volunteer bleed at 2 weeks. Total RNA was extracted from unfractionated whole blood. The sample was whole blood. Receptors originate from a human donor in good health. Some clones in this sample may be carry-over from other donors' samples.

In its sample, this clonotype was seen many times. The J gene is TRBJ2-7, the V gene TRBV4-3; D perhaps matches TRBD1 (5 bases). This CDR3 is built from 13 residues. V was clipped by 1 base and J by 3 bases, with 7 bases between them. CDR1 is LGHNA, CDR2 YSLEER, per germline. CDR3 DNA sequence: TGCGCCAGCAGCCAAGTCCAGGGCTACGAGCAGTACTTC. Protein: CASSQVQGYEQYF.

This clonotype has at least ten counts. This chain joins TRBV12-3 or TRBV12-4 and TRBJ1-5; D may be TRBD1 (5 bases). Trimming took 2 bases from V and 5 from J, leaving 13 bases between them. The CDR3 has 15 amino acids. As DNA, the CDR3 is TGTGCCAGCAGTTTAAACCAGGGTGGTGATCAGCCCCAGCATTTT. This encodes CASSLNQGGDQPQHF.

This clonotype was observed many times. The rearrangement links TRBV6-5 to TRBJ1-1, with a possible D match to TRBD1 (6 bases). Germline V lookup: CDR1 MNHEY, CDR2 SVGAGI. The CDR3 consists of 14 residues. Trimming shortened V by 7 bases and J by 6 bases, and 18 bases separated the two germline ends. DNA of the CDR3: TGTGCCAGCACCTCGCAGGGGTCATCCCCTGAAGCTTTCTTT. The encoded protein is CASTSQGSSPEAFF.

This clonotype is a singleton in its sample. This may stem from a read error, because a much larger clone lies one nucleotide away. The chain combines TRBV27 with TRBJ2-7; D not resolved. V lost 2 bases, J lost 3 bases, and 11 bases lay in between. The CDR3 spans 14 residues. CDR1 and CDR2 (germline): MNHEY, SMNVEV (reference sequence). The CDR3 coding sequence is TGTGCCAGCAGTTTAAGCCACAGCAGCTACGAGCAGTACTTC. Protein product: CASSLSHSSYEQYF.

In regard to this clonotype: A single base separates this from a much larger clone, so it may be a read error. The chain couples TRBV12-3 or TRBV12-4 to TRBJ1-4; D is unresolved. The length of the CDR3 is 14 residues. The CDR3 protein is CPSSAPGWNEKLFF. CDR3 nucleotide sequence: TGTCCCAGCAGCGCCCCTGGATGGAATGAAAAACTGTTTTTT.

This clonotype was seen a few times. The CDR3 spells CASSLAPVAGGPEEDTQYF. CDR3 nucleotides: TGTGCCAGCAGCTTAGCGCCCGTAGCGGGGGGGCCGGAGGAAGATACGCAGTATTTT. The genes are TRBV7-2 and TRBJ2-3; TRBD2 matches at 11 bases. Germline lookup yields CDR1 SGHTA and CDR2 FQGNSA. The CDR3 extends over 19 amino acids. J gave up 5 bases and V 0 bases, and 13 bases lay outside the gene matches.

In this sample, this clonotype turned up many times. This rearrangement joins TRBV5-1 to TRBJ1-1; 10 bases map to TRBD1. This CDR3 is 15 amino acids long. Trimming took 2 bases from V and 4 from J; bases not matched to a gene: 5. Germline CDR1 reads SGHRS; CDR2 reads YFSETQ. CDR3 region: CASSLRQGAATEAFF. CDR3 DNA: TGCGCCAGCAGCTTACGACAGGGGGCGGCCACTGAAGCTTTCTTT.

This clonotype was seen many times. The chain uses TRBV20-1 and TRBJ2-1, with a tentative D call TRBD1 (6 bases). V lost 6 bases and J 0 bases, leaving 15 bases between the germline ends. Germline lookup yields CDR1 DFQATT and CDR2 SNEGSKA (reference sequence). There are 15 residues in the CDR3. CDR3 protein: CSAETGLNSYNEQFF. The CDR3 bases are TGCAGTGCAGAAACAGGGTTGAACTCCTACAATGAGCAGTTCTTC.

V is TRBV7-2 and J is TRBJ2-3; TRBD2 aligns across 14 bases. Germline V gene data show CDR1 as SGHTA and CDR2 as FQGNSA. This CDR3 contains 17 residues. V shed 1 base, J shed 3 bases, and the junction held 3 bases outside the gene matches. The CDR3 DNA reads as TGTGCCAGCAGCTTAGGGGGACTAGCGGGGGAAACAGATACGCAGTATTTT. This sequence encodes CASSLGGLAGETDTQYF. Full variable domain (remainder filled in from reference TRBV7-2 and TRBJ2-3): GAGVSQSPSNKVTEKGKDVELRCDPISGHTALYWYRQSLGQGLEFLIYFQGNSAPDKSGLPSDRFSAERTGGSVSTLTIQRTQQEDSAVYLCASSLGGLAGETDTQYFGPGTRLTVL.

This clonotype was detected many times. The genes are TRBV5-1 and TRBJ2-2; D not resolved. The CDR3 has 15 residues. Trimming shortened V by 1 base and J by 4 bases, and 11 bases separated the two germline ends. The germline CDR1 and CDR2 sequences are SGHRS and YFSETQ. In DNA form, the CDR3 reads TGCGCCAGCAGCTTGTCGGCTAGTAGCACCGGGGAGCTGTTTTTT. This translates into CASSLSASSTGELFF.

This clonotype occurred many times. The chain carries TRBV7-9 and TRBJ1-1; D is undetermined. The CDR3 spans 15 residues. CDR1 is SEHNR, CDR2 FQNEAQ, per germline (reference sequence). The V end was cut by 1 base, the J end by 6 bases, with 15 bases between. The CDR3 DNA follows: TGTGCCAGCAGCTTAGGAGGTGCGGTGGCGGCTGAAGCTTTCTTT. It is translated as CASSLGGAVAAEAFF.

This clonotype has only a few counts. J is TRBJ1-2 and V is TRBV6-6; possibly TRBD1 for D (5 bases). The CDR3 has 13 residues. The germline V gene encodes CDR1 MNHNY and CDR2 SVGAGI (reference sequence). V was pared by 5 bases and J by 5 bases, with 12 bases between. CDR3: CASSGGGDYGYTF. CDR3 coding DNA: TGTGCCAGCAGTGGTGGGGGGGATTATGGCTACACCTTC.

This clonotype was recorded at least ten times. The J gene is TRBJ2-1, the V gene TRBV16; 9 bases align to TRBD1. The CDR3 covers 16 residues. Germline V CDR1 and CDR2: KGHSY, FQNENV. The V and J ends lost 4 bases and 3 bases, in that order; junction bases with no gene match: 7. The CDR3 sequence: CASSLTDRGGYNEQFF. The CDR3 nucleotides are TGTGCCAGCAGCCTGACCGACAGGGGGGGCTACAATGAGCAGTTCTTC.

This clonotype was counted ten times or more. As DNA, the CDR3 is TGCGCCAGCAGCTTCGGTCCGGGGAACACTGAAGCTTTCTTT. This sequence encodes CASSFGPGNTEAFF. This chain connects TRBV5-1 to TRBJ1-1; D gene uncertain. Germline CDR1 and CDR2: SGHRS and YFSETQ. The CDR3 has 14 amino acids. V lost 2 bases, J lost 1 base, and 9 bases lay in between.

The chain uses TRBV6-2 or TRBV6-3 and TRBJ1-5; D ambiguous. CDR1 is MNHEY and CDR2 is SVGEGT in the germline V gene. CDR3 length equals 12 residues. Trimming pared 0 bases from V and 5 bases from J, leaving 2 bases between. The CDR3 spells CASSYSYQPQHF. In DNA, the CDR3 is TGTGCCAGCAGTTACTCATATCAGCCCCAGCATTTT.

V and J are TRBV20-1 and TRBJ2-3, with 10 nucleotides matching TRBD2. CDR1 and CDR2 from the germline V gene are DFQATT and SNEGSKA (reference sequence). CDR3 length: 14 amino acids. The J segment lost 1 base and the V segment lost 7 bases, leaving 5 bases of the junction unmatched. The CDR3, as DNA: TGCAGTGTAGCGGGAGGCGCCGGCACAGATACGCAGTATTTT. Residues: CSVAGGAGTDTQYF.

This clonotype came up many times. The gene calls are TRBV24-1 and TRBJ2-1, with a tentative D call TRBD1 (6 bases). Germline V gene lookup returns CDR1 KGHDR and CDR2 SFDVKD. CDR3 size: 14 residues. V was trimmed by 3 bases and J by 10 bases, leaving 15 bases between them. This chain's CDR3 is CATSDGDMVREQFF. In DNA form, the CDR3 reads TGTGCCACCAGTGATGGGGACATGGTCCGGGAGCAGTTCTTC.

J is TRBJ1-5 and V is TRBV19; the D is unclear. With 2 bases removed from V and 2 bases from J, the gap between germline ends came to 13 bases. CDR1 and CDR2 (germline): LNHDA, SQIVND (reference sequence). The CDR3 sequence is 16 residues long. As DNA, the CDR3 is TGTGCCAGTAGTATATCGCCCCCCGAGGGCAATCAGCCCCAGCATTTT. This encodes CASSISPPEGNQPQHF.

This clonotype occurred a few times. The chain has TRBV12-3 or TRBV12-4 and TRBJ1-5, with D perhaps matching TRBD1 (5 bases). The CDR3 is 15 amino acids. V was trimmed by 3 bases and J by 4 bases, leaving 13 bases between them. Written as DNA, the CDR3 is TGTGCCAGCAGTTTGCGGGGCGGTGGGAATCAGCCCCAGCATTTT. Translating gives CASSLRGGGNQPQHF.

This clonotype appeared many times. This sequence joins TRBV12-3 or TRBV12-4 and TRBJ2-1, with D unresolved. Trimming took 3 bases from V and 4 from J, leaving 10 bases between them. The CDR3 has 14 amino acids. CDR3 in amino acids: CASSFRDSYNEQFF. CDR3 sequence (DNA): TGTGCCAGCAGTTTTCGCGACTCTTACAATGAGCAGTTCTTC.

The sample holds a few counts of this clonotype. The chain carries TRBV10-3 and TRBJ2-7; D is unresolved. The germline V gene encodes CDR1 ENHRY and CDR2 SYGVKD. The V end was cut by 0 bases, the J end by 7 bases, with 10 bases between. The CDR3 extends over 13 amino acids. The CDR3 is CAISESSGREQYF. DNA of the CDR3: TGTGCCATCAGTGAGTCGTCGGGTAGAGAGCAGTACTTC.

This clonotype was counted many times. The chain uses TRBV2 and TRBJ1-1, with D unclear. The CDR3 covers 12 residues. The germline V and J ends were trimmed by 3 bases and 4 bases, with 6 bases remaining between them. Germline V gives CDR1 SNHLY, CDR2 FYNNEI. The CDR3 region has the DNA TGTGCCAGCAGTGAGGGATTCACTGAAGCTTTCTTT. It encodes CASSEGFTEAFF. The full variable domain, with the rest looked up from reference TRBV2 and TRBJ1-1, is EPEVTQTPSHQVTQMGQEVILRCVPISNHLYFYWYRQILGQKVEFLVSFYNNEISEKSEIFDDQFSVERPDGSNFTLKIRSTKLEDSAMYFCASSEGFTEAFFGQGTRLTVV.

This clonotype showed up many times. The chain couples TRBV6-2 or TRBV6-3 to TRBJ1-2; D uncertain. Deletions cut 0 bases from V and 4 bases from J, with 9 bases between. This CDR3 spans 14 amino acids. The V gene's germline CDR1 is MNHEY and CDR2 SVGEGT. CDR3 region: CASSYSAQPYGYTF. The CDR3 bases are TGTGCCAGCAGTTACTCTGCGCAGCCCTATGGCTACACCTTC.

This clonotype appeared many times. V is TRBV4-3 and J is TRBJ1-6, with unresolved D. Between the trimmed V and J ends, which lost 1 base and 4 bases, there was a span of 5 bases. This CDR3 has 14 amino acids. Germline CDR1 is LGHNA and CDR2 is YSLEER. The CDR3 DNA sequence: TGCGCCAGCAGCCAAGCAGGTTATAATTCACCCCTCCACTTT. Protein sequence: CASSQAGYNSPLHF.

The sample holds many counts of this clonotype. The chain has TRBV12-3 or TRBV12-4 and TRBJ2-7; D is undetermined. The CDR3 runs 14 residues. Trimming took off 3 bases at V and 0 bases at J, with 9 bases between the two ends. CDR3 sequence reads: CASSLRRSSYEQYF. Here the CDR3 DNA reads TGTGCCAGCAGTTTGCGAAGGAGCTCCTACGAGCAGTACTTC.

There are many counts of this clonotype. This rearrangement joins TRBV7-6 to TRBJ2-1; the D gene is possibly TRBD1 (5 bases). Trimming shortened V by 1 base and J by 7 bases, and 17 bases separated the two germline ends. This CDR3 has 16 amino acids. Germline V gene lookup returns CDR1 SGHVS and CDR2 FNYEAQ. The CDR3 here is CASSLEQTLGVNEQFF. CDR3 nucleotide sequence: TGTGCCAGCAGCTTAGAACAGACCCTAGGGGTAAATGAGCAGTTCTTC.

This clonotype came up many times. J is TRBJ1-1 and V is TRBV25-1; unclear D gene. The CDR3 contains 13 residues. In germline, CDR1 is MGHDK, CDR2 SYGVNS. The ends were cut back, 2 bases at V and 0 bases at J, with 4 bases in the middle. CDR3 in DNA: TGTGCCAGCAGTGAACGGATGAACACTGAAGCTTTCTTT. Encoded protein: CASSERMNTEAFF.